The rows below give T cell receptor beta chains drawn from one sample of a study of cytomegalovirus exposure and HLA in healthy donors. The method was immunoSEQ multiplex PCR; TCRdb's version includes in-frame clones alone and lacks a portion of them. The data hold fewer than 200,000 clones, with nearly 80% observed a single time. Sequencing was done on a sample of PBMCs. These receptors were collected from a woman in her forties or fifties in good health and CMV-seropositive. The conserved cysteine and the conserved F or W are not part of the CDR3 here.

>TRBV18|TRBJ2-7
ASSPKAGGTYEQY
>TRBV5-6|TRBJ1-2
ASSSGTRGPYGYT
>TRBV28|TRBJ1-2
ASSPHNFYGYT
>TRBV29-1|TRBJ1-3
SEFDRGFEDTIY
>TRBV7-6|TRBJ1-1
ASTSRGLNTEAF
>TRBV6-1|TRBJ1-5
ASRTGSQGNQPQH
>TRBV5-4|TRBJ2-7
ASSLPQGTGPV
>TRBV5-1|TRBJ2-3
ASRPAGSSTDTQY
>TRBV6-5|TRBJ2-5
ASSTTSGSGETQY
>TRBV9|TRBJ1-2
ASSVGGQSRNYGYT
>TRBV10-2|TRBJ2-7
ASSEVAGGPGEQY
>TRBV2|TRBJ2-7
ASSPQGMLDEQY
>TRBV6-1|TRBJ2-2
ASSETGWRTGELF
>TRBV4-3|TRBJ2-7
ASSQDQGTSEQY
>TRBV7-8|TRBJ1-5
ASSLGGRNSNQPQH
>TRBV28|TRBJ2-3
ASSPLGADTQY
>TRBV7-9|TRBJ2-3
ASSFWGQGADTDTQY
>TRBV7-9|TRBJ2-1
ASSSSGRAAQLSYNEQF
>TRBV5-4|TRBJ2-1
ASRPGKAGSYNEQF
>TRBV30|TRBJ1-2
AWSVRGGGYT
>TRBV5-4|TRBJ1-1
ASSVENTEAF
>TRBV7-6|TRBJ1-1
ASSLGGDSEAF
>TRBV5-6|TRBJ2-2
ASSSYAGELF
>TRBV4-1|TRBJ2-2
ASSQDPGLNTGELF
>TRBV16|TRBJ1-1
ASSRSRGTRAF
>TRBV14|TRBJ2-5
ASSQWGEETQY
>TRBV9|TRBJ2-1
ASSVAPLGREQF
>TRBV7-2|TRBJ2-3
ASSLVSGGAVTDTQY
>TRBV6-5|TRBJ2-7
ASSPNLRGEQY
>TRBV10-3|TRBJ2-1
AIRGDSDYNEQF
>TRBV7-9|TRBJ1-1
ASWEQGSKTEAF
>TRBV6-9|TRBJ1-5
ASSYRQHNQPQH
>TRBV9|TRBJ1-6
ASSRMDSSPLH
>TRBV6-1|TRBJ1-5
ASSEAPGYDQPQH
>TRBV7-9|TRBJ1-5
ASSLVGQGNQPQH
>TRBV19|TRBJ2-1
ASSIRTSGGPYNEQF
>TRBV6-5|TRBJ1-5
ASSKDRRSNQPQH
>TRBV4-1|TRBJ1-1
ASSQDIRENTEAF
>TRBV6-6|NA
ASSYADSYEQY
>TRBV5-4|TRBJ2-3
ASSVSGTDTQY
>TRBV19|TRBJ2-5
ASSILAGAGLETQY
>TRBV6-5|TRBJ2-2
ASSSLSPQNTGELF
>TRBV7-2|TRBJ1-6
ASSYNRSPLH
>TRBV7-9|TRBJ1-1
ASSLGDRADTEAF
>TRBV9|TRBJ1-1
ASSVGVGGYTEAF
>TRBV7-9|TRBJ2-3
ASSLGAGGPTDTQY
>TRBV7-9|TRBJ2-3
ASSLTLAGVADTQY
>TRBV7-2|TRBJ1-3
ASSRQGRSGNTIY
>TRBV13|TRBJ2-6
ASSLVQQISSGANVLT
>TRBV13|TRBJ1-4
ASSRDRGEKLF
>TRBV10-3|TRBJ2-5
ATGVVEQETQY